These 21 T cell receptor beta chains originate from one sample sequenced in a study of T cells after yellow fever vaccination. MiXCR, applied by TCRdb to the 5' RACE reads, yields one record per CDR3 protein. Among around 300,000 distinct CDR3 sequences, 4% to 5.5% were seen once, and the ten largest hold 15% to 20%. This material consisted of PBMCs, taken 15 days after the yellow fever booster vaccination. These receptors originate from a man younger than 30 who received the YFV17D yellow fever vaccine.

This clonotype was found many times. This rearrangement joins TRBV6-1 to TRBJ1-6; a weak D match, TRBD1 (6 bases). There are 15 residues in the CDR3. V lost 7 bases and J 14 bases, leaving 24 bases between the germline ends. CDR1 is MNHNS and CDR2 is SASEGT in the germline V gene. DNA for the CDR3: TGTGCCAGCACTGGAGAGGGGGACGGGGGTAGAGCCCTCCACTTT. This sequence encodes CASTGEGDGGRALHF.

In this sample, this clonotype turned up many times. The rearrangement links TRBV27 to TRBJ2-2; tentative D call: TRBD2 (6 bases). With 8 bases removed from V and 5 bases from J, the gap between germline ends came to 21 bases. This CDR3 comprises 16 residues. CDR1 MNHEY and CDR2 SMNVEV come from the germline V gene (reference sequence). The CDR3 DNA sequence: TGTGCCAGCTCCCTAGTGGCGGGGATGGGAACCGGGGAGCTGTTTTTT. Residues: CASSLVAGMGTGELFF.

This clonotype was seen at least ten times. The chain combines TRBV11-2 with TRBJ2-3, with D tentatively TRBD2 (7 bases). The CDR3 consists of 15 residues. Germline lookup yields CDR1 SGHAT and CDR2 FQNNGV. V shed 5 bases and J shed 4 bases, with 16 bases lying between them. For the CDR3, the DNA is TGTGCCAGCAGCCCGCTGGGGGGGGCCTCAGATACGCAGTATTTT. This encodes CASSPLGGASDTQYF.

V and J are TRBV4-2 and TRBJ2-1; possible D gene TRBD2, 5 bases. The CDR3 sequence is 16 residues long. The V and J ends lost 5 bases and 7 bases respectively, with 21 bases between them. Per germline, CDR1 LGHNA and CDR2 YNFKEQ. The CDR3 region is CASSKKTTPRRNEQFF. The CDR3 DNA reads TGTGCCAGCAGCAAGAAGACAACCCCGCGGAGGAATGAGCAGTTCTTC.

The chain combines TRBV24-1 with TRBJ2-5; 9 nucleotides align to TRBD1. Trimming at V came to 2 bases and at J to 3 bases, leaving 6 bases not matched to a gene. This CDR3 is 16 amino acids long. The germline CDR1 and CDR2 sequences are KGHDR and SFDVKD. CDR3 sequence reads: CATSDYPGQGEETQYF. The CDR3 DNA is TGTGCCACCAGTGATTATCCGGGACAGGGTGAAGAGACCCAGTACTTC.

This clonotype was recorded many times. J is TRBJ2-7 and V is TRBV6-5, with 8 bases identical to TRBD2. This CDR3 is built from 14 residues. Germline CDR1 and CDR2: MNHEY and SVGAGI. J lost 0 bases, V lost 6 bases, and 4 bases had no gene match. The CDR3 region has the DNA TGTGCCAGCAGCTTAAGCGGGGGCTCCTACGAGCAGTACTTC. It encodes CASSLSGGSYEQYF.

This clonotype was observed a handful of times. The chain is built from TRBV21-1 and TRBJ2-3; TRBD2 was called by the table and not checked on the DNA. TRBV21-1 counts as a pseudogene. The CDR3 sequence is 16 residues long. CDR3 residues: CASSSGDSRGTDTQYF. In DNA form, the CDR3 reads TGTGCCAGCAGCAGCGGGGACTCCCGTGGCACAGATACGCAGTATTTT.

The V gene is TRBV6-5, the J gene TRBJ2-1; tentative D call: TRBD1 (6 bases). With 10 bases removed from V and 6 bases from J, the gap between germline ends came to 10 bases. This CDR3 has 11 residues. The germline V gene encodes CDR1 MNHEY and CDR2 SVGAGI. CDR3 protein: CATTRGNEQFF. Here the CDR3 DNA reads TGTGCCACCACCAGGGGCAATGAGCAGTTCTTC.

This clonotype was counted ten times or more. The J gene is TRBJ1-1, the V gene TRBV10-3; possible D gene TRBD1, 5 bases. CDR3 length: 14 amino acids. CDR1 is ENHRY, CDR2 SYGVKD, per germline. V was trimmed by 5 bases and J by 0 bases, leaving 10 bases between them. CDR3 DNA sequence: TGTGCCATCAGTAGCGACAGCTTGAACACTGAAGCTTTCTTT. As protein: CAISSDSLNTEAFF.

There are a few counts of this clonotype. The gene calls are TRBV7-3 and TRBJ2-2, with 10 bases aligning to TRBD2. The CDR3 has 15 residues. J gave up 5 bases and V 6 bases, and 6 bases lay outside the gene matches. Per the germline V gene, CDR1 is SGHTA and CDR2 is FQGTGA. In nucleotides, the CDR3 is TGTGCCAGCAGGAAAGCGGGGGGGCGTACCGGGGAGCTGTTTTTT. Translation: CASRKAGGRTGELFF. The complete variable domain, with remaining parts taken from reference TRBV7-3 and TRBJ2-2, reads GAGVSQTPSNKVTEKGKYVELRCDPISGHTALYWYRQSLGQGPEFLIYFQGTGAADDSGLPNDRFFAVRPEGSVSTLKIQRTERGDSAVYLCASRKAGGRTGELFFGEGSRLTVL.

This clonotype has ten or more counts. The chain carries TRBV7-7 and TRBJ2-7; TRBD1 matches at 8 bases. V dropped 1 base and J dropped 3; count of bases not matched to a gene: 5. Germline CDR1 and CDR2: SSHAT and FNYEAQ (reference sequence). CDR3 length: 15 amino acids. The CDR3 reads CASSLEQGDIYEQYF. The CDR3 DNA reads TGTGCCAGCAGCTTAGAACAGGGGGACATCTACGAGCAGTACTTC.

In this sample, this clonotype turned up a few times. Here the CDR3 DNA reads TGCAGCGGCGGGGACGAGGGCTACACCTTC. Its translation: CSGGDEGYTF. The J gene is TRBJ1-2, the V gene TRBV29-1; the D gene is possibly TRBD1 (5 bases). Trimming removed 7 bases at V and 8 bases at J, with 11 bases between. The CDR3 is 10 residues long. In germline, CDR1 is SQVTM, CDR2 ANQGSEA.

V is TRBV7-2 and J is TRBJ1-2, with a possible D match to TRBD1 (5 bases). The germline V and J ends were trimmed by 4 bases and 2 bases, with 14 bases remaining between them. This CDR3 is 15 amino acids long. The germline CDR1 and CDR2 sequences are SGHTA and FQGNSA. The CDR3 DNA reads TGTGCCAGCAGCTCCGACCCAGGGAGCAACTATGGCTACACCTTC. Residues: CASSSDPGSNYGYTF.

This clonotype came up many times. V usage is TRBV12-3 or TRBV12-4 and J usage is TRBJ2-1; 9 positions agree with TRBD1. J gave up 8 bases and V 7 bases, and 9 bases lay outside the gene matches. This CDR3 region has 14 residues. The CDR3 loop is CASTPDRGTDEQFF. CDR3 coding DNA: TGTGCCAGCACCCCGGACAGGGGCACCGATGAGCAGTTCTTC.

The V and J genes are TRBV27 and TRBJ1-5; no definite D call. The CDR3 length is 12 residues. Germline V gene lookup returns CDR1 MNHEY and CDR2 SMNVEV (reference sequence). Trimming pared 5 bases from V and 9 bases from J, leaving 11 bases between. In nucleotides, the CDR3 is TGTGCCAGCAGTCCCAACGGAGGGCCCCAGCATTTT. It specifies CASSPNGGPQHF.

This clonotype turned up a few times. This chain uses TRBV7-6 with TRBJ2-2; the D is unclear. Trimming removed 0 bases from V and 1 base from J, with 6 bases in between. This CDR3 contains 15 residues. Germline CDR1 and CDR2: SGHVS and FNYEAQ. The CDR3 reads CASSLATGNTGELFF. The CDR3 bases are TGTGCCAGCAGCTTAGCGACGGGGAACACCGGGGAGCTGTTTTTT.

Only a few counts were recorded for this clonotype. This chain connects TRBV10-3 to TRBJ2-5, with 10 bases aligning to TRBD2. Trimming at V came to 3 bases and at J to 5 bases, leaving 3 bases not matched to a gene. The germline CDR1 and CDR2 sequences are ENHRY and SYGVKD. This CDR3 is 14 amino acids long. The CDR3 DNA reads as TGTGCCATCAGTGACGGGACTAGCGTGGAGACCCAGTACTTC. It is translated as CAISDGTSVETQYF.

This clonotype was detected ten times or more. V is TRBV7-9 and J is TRBJ2-5, with 9 bases matching TRBD1. The CDR3 sequence is 15 residues long. V lost 4 bases and J lost 1; bases outside the gene matches: 4. CDR1 is SEHNR and CDR2 is FQNEAQ in the germline V gene (reference sequence). This chain's CDR3 is CASSSLQGAQETQYF. The CDR3 DNA reads as TGTGCCAGCAGCTCCTTACAGGGGGCCCAAGAGACCCAGTACTTC.

This clonotype has a handful of counts. The V call is TRBV6-5, the J call TRBJ1-2, with 8 positions matching TRBD1. The germline V gene has CDR1 MNHEY and CDR2 SVGAGI. This CDR3 region has 17 residues. The trim removed 6 bases at V and 0 bases at J, leaving 12 bases unmatched. CDR3 coding DNA: TGTGCCAGCAGAGAACTGGGACAGGCGCACCCTAACTATGGCTACACCTTC. It encodes CASRELGQAHPNYGYTF.

In its sample, this clonotype was seen many times. The chain links TRBV7-9 to TRBJ2-2; D is ambiguous. The CDR3 spans 13 residues. The V gene's germline CDR1 is SEHNR and CDR2 FQNEAQ (reference sequence). V was clipped by 5 bases and J by 6 bases, with 10 bases between them. The CDR3 sequence: CASSLVLPGELFF. The DNA for the CDR3 is TGTGCCAGCAGCCTAGTGCTCCCCGGGGAGCTGTTTTTT.

Only a few counts were recorded for this clonotype. This sequence joins TRBV5-6 and TRBJ2-7, with D possibly TRBD1 on 6 matching bases. The CDR3 loop spans 16 amino acids. Per the germline V gene, CDR1 is SGHDT and CDR2 is YYEEEE. The ends were cut back, 4 bases at V and 4 bases at J, with 21 bases in the middle. The CDR3 DNA reads TGTGCCAGCAGCCAGGGGCTATTCACCTACCTTTACGAGCAGTACTTC. Encoded protein: CASSQGLFTYLYEQYF.